This T cell receptor beta chain emerged from a study of blood T cell repertoires in COVID-19. About the research overall: Acute and convalescent COVID-19 samples came from the United States, Italy and Spain.

V was pared by 0 bases and J by 4 bases, with 6 bases between. This CDR3 has 13 amino acids. Germline CDR1 and CDR2: SGHNT and YENEEA. This table comes from immunoSEQ multiplex PCR, and its TCRdb copy is limited to in-frame clones, with some not included. The repertoire holds roughly 190,000 clones, with about 88% as singletons. This receptor was obtained from a woman over 75 in a cohort sampled during active or convalescent COVID-19. Material for sequencing was peripheral blood. The V call is TRBV11-3, the J call TRBJ1-2, with D hard to call. CDR3 protein: CASSLDRRYGYTF. The CDR3 nucleotides are TGTGCCAGCAGCTTAGACAGGCGCTATGGCTACACCTTC.